This T cell receptor beta chain was sequenced in a study of cytomegalovirus exposure and HLA in healthy donors. Study observations and caveats: Cytomegalovirus status was reportedly diagnosed by the classifier with high sensitivity and specificity.

The V segment lost 0 bases and the J segment 1 base; nucleotides outside the gene matches: 3. The CDR3 consists of 15 residues. CDR1 is SGHRS and CDR2 is YFSETQ in the germline V gene. This clone was seen only once. Its antigen is undetermined. Other DNA sequences in this specimen translate into the identical CDR3. The PCR had 60 Vbeta and 13 Jbeta primers. Data came from immunoSEQ multiplex PCR; TCRdb stores just in-frame clones and leaves some out. Among about 140,000 clones listed, roughly 70% were seen once. The material sequenced was PBMCs. V gene TRBV5-1 combines with J gene TRBJ1-1; 7 bases align to TRBD1. This clonotype originated in a woman aged 55-75 years in good health and CMV-seropositive. Here the CDR3 reads CASSLGGTANTEAFF. The CDR3 DNA reads as TGCGCCAGCAGCTTGGGGGGGACAGCGAACACTGAAGCTTTCTTT.